This record looks at one TCR beta chain sequence and its context. Its antigen is as yet unknown. The junction had 6 bases not matched to a gene; V was cut back by 3 bases and J by 5 bases. CDR1 SNHLY and CDR2 FYNNEI come from the germline V gene. The CDR3 is 15 residues long. The sample originates from a study of vaccination effects on CD4 cells after COVID-19. Study-wide findings and caveats: Infection- and vaccine-induced clones contracted markedly late after vaccination.

ViraFEST expansion of antigen-specific CD4+ T cells with viral peptide pools preceded sequencing. Between days 10 and 11 of culture, CD4+ T cells were separated out. The person had a PCR-confirmed SARS-CoV-2 infection during March to December 2020. TCRdb keeps only in-frame clones here, not all; method: immunoSEQ multiplex PCR. Counted here are some 38,000 clones, 55% to 75% occurring once; the ten biggest clones make up about 17%. The source is a human donor who had a prior SARS-CoV-2 infection. The chain couples TRBV2 to TRBJ2-1, with 8 bases matching TRBD2. The sequencing used CD4+ T cells from PBMCs cultured with HCoV-NL63 spike peptides, collected before COVID-19 vaccination. In DNA form, the CDR3 reads TGTGCCAGCAGTGAGACTAGCGTCCACAACAATGAGCAGTTCTTC. Protein: CASSETSVHNNEQFF.